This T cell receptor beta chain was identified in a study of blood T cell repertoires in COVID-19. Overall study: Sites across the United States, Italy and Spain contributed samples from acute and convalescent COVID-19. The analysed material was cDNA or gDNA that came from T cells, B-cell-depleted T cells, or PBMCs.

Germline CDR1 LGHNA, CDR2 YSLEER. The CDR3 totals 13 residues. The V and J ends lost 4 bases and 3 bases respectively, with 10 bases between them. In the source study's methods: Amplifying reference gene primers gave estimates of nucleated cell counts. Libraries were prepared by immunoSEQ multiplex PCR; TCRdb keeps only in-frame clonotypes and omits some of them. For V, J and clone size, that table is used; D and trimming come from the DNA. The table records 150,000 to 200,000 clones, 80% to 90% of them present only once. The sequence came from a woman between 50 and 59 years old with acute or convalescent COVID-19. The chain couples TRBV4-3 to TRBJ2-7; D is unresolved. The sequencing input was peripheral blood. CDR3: CASSRDGGYEQYF. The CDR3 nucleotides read TGCGCCAGCAGCCGTGATGGCGGCTACGAGCAGTACTTC.